This T cell receptor (beta chain) was recovered during a study of T cell responses to AZD1222 COVID-19 vaccine. The CDR3 extends over 14 amino acids. V was pared by 4 bases and J by 6 bases, with 9 bases of the junction left unmatched. Germline V gene lookup returns CDR1 SGDLS and CDR2 YYNGEE. Using immunoSEQ multiplex PCR, the repertoire was profiled, and TCRdb retains in-frame clones only, with some absent. The data hold 100,000 to 150,000 clones, with less than 95% observed a single time. The sample in question was peripheral blood, obtained on day 0 of MenACWY control vaccination. The sequence came from an adult in good health. The chain uses TRBV9 and TRBJ2-7, with 8 bases aligning to TRBD1. The CDR3 sequence: CASSLTGTGVEQYF. As DNA, the CDR3 is TGTGCCAGCAGCTTAACCGGGACAGGAGTCGAGCAGTACTTC.